This entry features one TCR beta chain sequence. Its target is not known. V lost 4 bases and J lost 7, with 23 bases in between. Germline lookup yields CDR1 SGHRS and CDR2 YFSETQ. This CDR3 comprises 16 residues. The data were taken from a study of shared clonotypes between healthy human individuals. The study's findings and limits: Approximately 5% of naive CD4 clonotypes were shared across a few donors. Clonotypes which were not shared had lower generation probabilities than clonotypes that all four donors shared.

Naive CD8 isolation took CD45RO-negative cells positively selected for CCR7 and excluded terminally differentiated effector memory CD45RA+ cells. At the deep level, the assay was run. Original handling: Junction-only immunoSEQ sequences carried no quality scores, so filtering differed. Produced via immunoSEQ multiplex PCR; TCRdb's table is partial and in-frame only. That table is the source of V, J and clone size, and D and trimming were worked out from the DNA. This table has 1.5 million to 2.5 million clones, approximately 95% appearing once. Sequencing input: naive CD8+ T cells sorted from blood. The V and J genes are TRBV5-1 and TRBJ1-2, with a weak D call TRBD1 (6 bases). This TCR came from a man aged 18-30 years in good health. Here the CDR3 DNA reads TGCGCCAGCAGCGACGGTATCGGTCGGGGGGCTGGTGGCTACACCTTC. Its protein product is CASSDGIGRGAGGYTF.